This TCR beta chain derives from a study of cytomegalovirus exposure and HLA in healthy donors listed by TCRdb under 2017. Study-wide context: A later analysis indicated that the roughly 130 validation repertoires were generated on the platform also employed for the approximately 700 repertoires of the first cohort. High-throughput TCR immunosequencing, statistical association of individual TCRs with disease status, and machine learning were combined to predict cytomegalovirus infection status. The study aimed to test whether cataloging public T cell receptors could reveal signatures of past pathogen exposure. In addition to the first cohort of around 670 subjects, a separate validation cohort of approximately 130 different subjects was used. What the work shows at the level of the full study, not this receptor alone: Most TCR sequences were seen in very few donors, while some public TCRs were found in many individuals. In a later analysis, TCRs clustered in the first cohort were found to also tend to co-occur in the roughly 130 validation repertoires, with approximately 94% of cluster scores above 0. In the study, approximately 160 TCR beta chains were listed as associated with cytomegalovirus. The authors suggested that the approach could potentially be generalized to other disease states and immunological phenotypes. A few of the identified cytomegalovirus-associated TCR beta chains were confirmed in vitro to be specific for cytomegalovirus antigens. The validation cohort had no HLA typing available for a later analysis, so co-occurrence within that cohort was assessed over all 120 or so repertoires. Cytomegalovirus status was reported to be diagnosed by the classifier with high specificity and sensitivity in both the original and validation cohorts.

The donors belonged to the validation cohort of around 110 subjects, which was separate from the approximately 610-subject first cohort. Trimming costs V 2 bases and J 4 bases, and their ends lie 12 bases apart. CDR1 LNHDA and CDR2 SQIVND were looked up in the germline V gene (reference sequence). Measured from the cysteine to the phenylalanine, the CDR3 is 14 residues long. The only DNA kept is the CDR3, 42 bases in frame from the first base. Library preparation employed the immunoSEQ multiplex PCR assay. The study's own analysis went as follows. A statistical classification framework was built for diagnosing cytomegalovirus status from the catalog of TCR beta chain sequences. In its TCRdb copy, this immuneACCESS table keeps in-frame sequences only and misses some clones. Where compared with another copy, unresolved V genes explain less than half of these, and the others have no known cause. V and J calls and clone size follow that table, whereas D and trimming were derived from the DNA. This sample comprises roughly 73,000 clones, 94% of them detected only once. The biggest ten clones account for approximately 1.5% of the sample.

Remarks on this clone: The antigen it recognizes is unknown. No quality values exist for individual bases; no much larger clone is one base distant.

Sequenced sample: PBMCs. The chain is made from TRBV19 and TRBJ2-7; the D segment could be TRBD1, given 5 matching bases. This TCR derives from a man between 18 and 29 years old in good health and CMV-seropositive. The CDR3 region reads CASSIRGRKYEQYF. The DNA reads TGTGCCAGTAGTATAAGGGGCAGAAAATACGAGCAGTACTTC.